The clone carrying this T cell receptor beta chain turned up a few times. The antigen is unknown. The entry originates in a study of beta chain features in type 1 diabetes. Whole-study findings and limits: The analysis here could not establish whether HLA type shapes TCRB rearrangement.

The CDR3 spans 15 residues. Trimming left V 1 base short and J 1 base short, with 11 bases between. Germline V gene sequence: CDR1 KGHSH, CDR2 LQKENI. Expressed TCRB transcripts were sequenced after all isolated RNA was converted to cDNA. Repertoires were generated with immunoSEQ multiplex PCR, while TCRdb's copy carries only in-frame clones and drops some. In the table there are about 360,000 clones, around 13% of which are singletons. The chain couples TRBV18 to TRBJ2-7; D might be TRBD2 (6 bases). The TCR sequence derives from a man between 18 and 29 years old in good health. Input material: naive CD4+ T cells from blood. The CDR3 sequence is CASSPLRGRSYEQYF. The CDR3, as DNA: TGTGCCAGCTCACCACTGCGGGGCAGGTCCTACGAGCAGTACTTC.